This TCR beta chain was sequenced for a study of T cell responses to AZD1222 COVID-19 vaccine. Study-wide points: Clonal diversity may have been underestimated in mostly white British donors.

There are a few counts of this clone. Antigen: not known. CDR1 is KGHSH, CDR2 LQKENI, per germline. The CDR3 consists of 12 residues. Trimming left V 3 bases short and J 10 bases short, with 10 bases between. Sequencing used immunoSEQ multiplex PCR; TCRdb keeps in-frame clones, though not all of them. The sample lists about 84,000 clones, around nine tenths occurring once. The sequencing here drew on peripheral blood, taken on day 0 of AZD1222 vaccination. The chain joins TRBV18 to TRBJ2-1, with D tentatively TRBD2 (5 bases). The receptor comes from an adult in good health. Written as DNA, the CDR3 is TGTGCCAGCTCACCGCCTCCGGGAGAGCAGTTCTTC. This sequence encodes CASSPPPGEQFF.